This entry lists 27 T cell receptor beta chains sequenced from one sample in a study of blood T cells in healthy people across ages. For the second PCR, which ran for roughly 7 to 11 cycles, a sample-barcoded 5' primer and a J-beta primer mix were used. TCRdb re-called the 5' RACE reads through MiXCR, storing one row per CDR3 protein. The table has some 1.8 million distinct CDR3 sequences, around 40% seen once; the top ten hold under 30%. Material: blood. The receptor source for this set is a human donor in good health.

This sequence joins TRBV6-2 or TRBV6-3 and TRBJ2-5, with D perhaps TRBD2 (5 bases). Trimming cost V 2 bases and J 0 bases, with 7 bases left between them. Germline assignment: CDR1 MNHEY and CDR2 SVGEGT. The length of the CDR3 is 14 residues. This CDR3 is CASSYNGDQETQYF. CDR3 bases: TGTGCCAGCAGTTACAACGGGGACCAAGAGACCCAGTACTTC.

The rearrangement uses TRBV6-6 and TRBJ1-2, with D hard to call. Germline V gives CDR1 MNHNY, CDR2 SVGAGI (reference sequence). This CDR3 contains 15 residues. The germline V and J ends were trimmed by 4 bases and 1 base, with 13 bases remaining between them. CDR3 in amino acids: CASSSETTLNYGYTF. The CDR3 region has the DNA TGTGCCAGCAGTTCTGAGACAACTCTTAACTATGGCTACACCTTC.

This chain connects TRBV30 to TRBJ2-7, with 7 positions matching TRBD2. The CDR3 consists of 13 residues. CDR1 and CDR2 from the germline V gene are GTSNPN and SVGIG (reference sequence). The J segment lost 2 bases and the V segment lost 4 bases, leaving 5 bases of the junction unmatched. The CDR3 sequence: CAWTSGDPYEQYF. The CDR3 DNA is TGTGCCTGGACCAGCGGGGACCCCTACGAGCAGTACTTC.

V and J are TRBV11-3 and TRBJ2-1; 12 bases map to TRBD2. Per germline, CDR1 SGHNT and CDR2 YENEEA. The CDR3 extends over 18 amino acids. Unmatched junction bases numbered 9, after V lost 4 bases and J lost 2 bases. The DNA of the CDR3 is TGTGCCAGCAGCTCGACCTGGTCTAGCGGGGGGGCCTACAATGAGCAGTTCTTC. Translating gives CASSSTWSSGGAYNEQFF.

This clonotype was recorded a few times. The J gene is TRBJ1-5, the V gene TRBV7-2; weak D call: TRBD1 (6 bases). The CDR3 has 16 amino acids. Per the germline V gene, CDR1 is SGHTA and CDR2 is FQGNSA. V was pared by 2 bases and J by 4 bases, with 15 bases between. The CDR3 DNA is TGTGCCAGCAGCTTATTAGGAGGGGGGGTTAATCAGCCCCAGCATTTT. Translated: CASSLLGGGVNQPQHF.

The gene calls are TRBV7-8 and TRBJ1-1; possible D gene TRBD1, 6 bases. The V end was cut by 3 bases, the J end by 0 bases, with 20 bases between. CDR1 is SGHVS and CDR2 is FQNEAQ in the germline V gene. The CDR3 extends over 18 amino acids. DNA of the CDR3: TGTGCCAGCAGCTTGCGACCGGGACATAACCACATGAACACTGAAGCTTTCTTT. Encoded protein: CASSLRPGHNHMNTEAFF.

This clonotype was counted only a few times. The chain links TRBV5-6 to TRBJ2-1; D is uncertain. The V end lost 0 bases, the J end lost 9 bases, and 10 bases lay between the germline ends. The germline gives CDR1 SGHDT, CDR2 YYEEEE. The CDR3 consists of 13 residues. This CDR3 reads CASSLVMSGEQFF. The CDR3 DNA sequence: TGTGCCAGCAGCTTGGTTATGTCGGGTGAGCAGTTCTTC. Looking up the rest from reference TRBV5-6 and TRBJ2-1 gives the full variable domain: DAGVTQSPTHLIKTRGQQVTLRCSPKSGHDTVSWYQQALGQGPQFIFQYYEEEERQRGNFPDRFSGHQFPNYSSELNVNALLLGDSALYLCASSLVMSGEQFFGPGTRLTVL.

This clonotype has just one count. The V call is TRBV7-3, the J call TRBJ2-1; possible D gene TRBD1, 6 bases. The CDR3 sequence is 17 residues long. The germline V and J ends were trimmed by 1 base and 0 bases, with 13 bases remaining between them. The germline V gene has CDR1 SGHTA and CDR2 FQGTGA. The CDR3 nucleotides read TGTGCCAGCAGCTTAAGCCCGACAGGTTTCTCCTACAATGAGCAGTTCTTC. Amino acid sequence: CASSLSPTGFSYNEQFF. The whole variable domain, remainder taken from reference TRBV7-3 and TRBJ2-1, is GAGVSQTPSNKVTEKGKYVELRCDPISGHTALYWYRQSLGQGPEFLIYFQGTGAADDSGLPNDRFFAVRPEGSVSTLKIQRTERGDSAVYLCASSLSPTGFSYNEQFFGPGTRLTVL.

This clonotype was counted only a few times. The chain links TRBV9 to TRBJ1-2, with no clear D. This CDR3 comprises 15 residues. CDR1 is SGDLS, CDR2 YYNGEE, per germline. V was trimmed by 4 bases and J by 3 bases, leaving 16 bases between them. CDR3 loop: CASSPLDKFHYGYTF. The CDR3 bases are TGTGCCAGCAGCCCCCTAGACAAATTTCACTATGGCTACACCTTC.

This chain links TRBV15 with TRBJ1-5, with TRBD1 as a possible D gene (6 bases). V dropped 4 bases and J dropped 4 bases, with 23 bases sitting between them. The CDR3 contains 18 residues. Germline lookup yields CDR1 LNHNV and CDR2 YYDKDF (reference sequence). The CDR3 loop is CATSTTVDSGRINQPQHF. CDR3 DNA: TGTGCCACCAGCACTACTGTGGACAGCGGGAGAATAAATCAGCCCCAGCATTTT.

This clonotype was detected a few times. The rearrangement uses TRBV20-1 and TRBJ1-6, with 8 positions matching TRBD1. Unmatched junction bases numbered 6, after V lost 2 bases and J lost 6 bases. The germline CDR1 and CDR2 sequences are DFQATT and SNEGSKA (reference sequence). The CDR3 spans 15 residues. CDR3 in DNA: TGCAGTGCTAGACCCGGACAGGGTTTTAATTCACCCCTCCACTTT. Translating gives CSARPGQGFNSPLHF.

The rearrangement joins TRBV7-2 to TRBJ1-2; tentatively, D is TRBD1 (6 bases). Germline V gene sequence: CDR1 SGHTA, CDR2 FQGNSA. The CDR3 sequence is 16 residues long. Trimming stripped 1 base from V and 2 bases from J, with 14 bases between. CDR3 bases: TGTGCCAGCAGCTTAGTCGGCAGGGGAGACAACTATGGCTACACCTTC. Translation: CASSLVGRGDNYGYTF.

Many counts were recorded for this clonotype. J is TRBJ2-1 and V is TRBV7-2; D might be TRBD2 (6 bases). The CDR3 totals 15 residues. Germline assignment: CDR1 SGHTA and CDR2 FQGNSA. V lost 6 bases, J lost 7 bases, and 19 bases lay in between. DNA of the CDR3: TGTGCCAGCAGGGGATTGCGCAGGACTAATAATGAGCAGTTCTTC. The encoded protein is CASRGLRRTNNEQFF.

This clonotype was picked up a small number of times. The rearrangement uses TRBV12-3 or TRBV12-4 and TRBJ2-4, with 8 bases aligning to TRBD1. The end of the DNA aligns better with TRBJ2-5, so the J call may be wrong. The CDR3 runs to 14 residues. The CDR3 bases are TGTGCCAGCAGGGGTCAGGGGGCCGAGAAGACCCAGTACTTC. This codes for CASRGQGAEKTQYF.

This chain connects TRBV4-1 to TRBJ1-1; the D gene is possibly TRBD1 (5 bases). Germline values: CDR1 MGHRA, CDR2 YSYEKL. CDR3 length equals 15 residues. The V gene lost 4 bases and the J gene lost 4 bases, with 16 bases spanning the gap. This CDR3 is CASSPWGEGGTEAFF. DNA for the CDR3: TGCGCCAGCAGCCCGTGGGGGGAAGGCGGCACTGAAGCTTTCTTT.

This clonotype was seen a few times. CDR3 in amino acids: CASSPQGGLDTEAFF. The CDR3 coding sequence is TGCGCCAGCAGCCCACAGGGAGGCTTGGACACTGAAGCTTTCTTT. This chain uses TRBV5-1 with TRBJ1-1, with a tentative D call TRBD1 (6 bases). Germline CDR1 reads SGHRS; CDR2 reads YFSETQ. V lost 4 bases and J lost 3, with 16 bases in between. This CDR3 comprises 15 residues.

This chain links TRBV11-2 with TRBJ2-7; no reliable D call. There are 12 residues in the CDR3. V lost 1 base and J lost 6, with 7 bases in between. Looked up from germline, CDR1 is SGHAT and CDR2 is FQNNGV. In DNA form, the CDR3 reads TGTGCCAGCAGCTTAGGTCCCGCCGAGCAGTACTTC. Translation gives CASSLGPAEQYF.

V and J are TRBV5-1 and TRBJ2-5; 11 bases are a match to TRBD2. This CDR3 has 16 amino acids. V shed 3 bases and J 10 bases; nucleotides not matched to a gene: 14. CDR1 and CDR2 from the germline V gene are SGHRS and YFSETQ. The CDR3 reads CASSSTSGAGQAIQYF. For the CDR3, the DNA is TGCGCCAGCAGCTCGACTAGCGGGGCGGGCCAGGCGATCCAGTACTTC.

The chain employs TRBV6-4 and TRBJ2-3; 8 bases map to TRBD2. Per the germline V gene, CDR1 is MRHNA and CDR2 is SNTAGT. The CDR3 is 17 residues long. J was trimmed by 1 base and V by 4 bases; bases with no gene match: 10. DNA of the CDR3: TGTGCCAGCAGTGGGGTACTAGCGGACCCCCGCACAGATACGCAGTATTTT. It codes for CASSGVLADPRTDTQYF.

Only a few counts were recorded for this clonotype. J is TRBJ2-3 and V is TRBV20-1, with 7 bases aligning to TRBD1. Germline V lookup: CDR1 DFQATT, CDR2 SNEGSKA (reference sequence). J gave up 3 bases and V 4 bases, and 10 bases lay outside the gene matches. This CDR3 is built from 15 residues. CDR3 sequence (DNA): TGCAGTGCTACCCGATTGACAGGGAGAACAGATACGCAGTATTTT. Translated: CSATRLTGRTDTQYF.

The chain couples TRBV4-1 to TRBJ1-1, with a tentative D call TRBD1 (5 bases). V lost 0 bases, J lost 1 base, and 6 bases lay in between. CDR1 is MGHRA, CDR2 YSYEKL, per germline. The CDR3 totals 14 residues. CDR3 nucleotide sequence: TGCGCCAGCAGCCAAGACGACAGGAACACTGAAGCTTTCTTT. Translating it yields CASSQDDRNTEAFF.

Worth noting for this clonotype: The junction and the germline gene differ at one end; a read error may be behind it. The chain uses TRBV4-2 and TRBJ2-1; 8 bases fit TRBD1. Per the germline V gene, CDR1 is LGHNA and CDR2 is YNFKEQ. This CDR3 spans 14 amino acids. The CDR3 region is CASSPWDRLETQFF. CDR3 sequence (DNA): TGTGCCAGTAGCCCTTGGGACAGGCTGGAGACCCAGTTCTTC.

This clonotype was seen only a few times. The CDR3 protein is CAWSPIGYEQYF. In nucleotides, the CDR3 is TGTGCCTGGAGCCCGATCGGTTACGAGCAGTACTTC. The rearrangement links TRBV30 to TRBJ2-7; D unresolved. Germline values: CDR1 GTSNPN, CDR2 SVGIG (reference sequence). The CDR3 sequence is 12 residues long. Trimming took off 3 bases at V and 4 bases at J, with 10 bases between the two ends.

CDR3 bases: TGTGCCACCAGCAGAGGGCAGGGAGACGTCGGGGGCTACACCTTC. It yields the protein CATSRGQGDVGGYTF. J is TRBJ1-2 and V is TRBV15; possibly TRBD1 for D (5 bases). Trimming removed 1 base at V and 8 bases at J, with 17 bases between. This CDR3 comprises 15 residues. From germline, CDR1 is LNHNV and CDR2 YYDKDF (reference sequence).

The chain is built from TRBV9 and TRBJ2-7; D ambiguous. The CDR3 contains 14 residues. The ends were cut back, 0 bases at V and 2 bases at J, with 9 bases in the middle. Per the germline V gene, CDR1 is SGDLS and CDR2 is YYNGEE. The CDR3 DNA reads TGTGCCAGCAGCGTAGATTCGACGGCCTACGAGCAGTACTTC. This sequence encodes CASSVDSTAYEQYF. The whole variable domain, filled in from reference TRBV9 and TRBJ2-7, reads DSGVTQTPKHLITATGQRVTLRCSPRSGDLSVYWYQQSLDQGLQFLIQYYNGEERAKGNILERFSAQQFPDLHSELNLSSLELGDSALYFCASSVDSTAYEQYFGPGTRLTVT.

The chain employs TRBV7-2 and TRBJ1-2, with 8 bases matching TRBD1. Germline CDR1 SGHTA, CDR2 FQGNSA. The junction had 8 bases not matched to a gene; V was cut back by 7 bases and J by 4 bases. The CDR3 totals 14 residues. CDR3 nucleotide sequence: TGTGCCAGCATCGAACAGGGGGGACCCTATGGCTACACCTTC. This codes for CASIEQGGPYGYTF.

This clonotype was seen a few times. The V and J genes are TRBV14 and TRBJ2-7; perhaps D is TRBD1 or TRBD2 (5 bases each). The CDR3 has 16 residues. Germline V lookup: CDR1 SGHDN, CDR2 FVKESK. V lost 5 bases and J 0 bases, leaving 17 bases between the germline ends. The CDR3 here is CASSTSPGRTSYEQYF. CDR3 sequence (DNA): TGTGCCAGCAGCACCTCCCCGGGACGGACCTCCTACGAGCAGTACTTC.